The clone carrying this T cell receptor beta chain was picked up a small number of times. The ends were cut back, 0 bases at V and 0 bases at J, with 10 bases in the middle. This CDR3 spans 16 amino acids. CDR1 and CDR2 (germline): SGHRS, YFSETQ. This specimen belongs to a study of cytomegalovirus exposure and HLA in healthy donors. The PCR made use of 60 Vbeta and 13 Jbeta primers. Using immunoSEQ multiplex PCR, the repertoire was profiled, and TCRdb retains in-frame clones only, with some absent. The repertoire includes around 190,000 clones, 87% of them detected once, and about 1.1% sits in the top ten.

This clonotype originated in a boy aged 2-15 years in good health and CMV-seronegative. The source material was PBMCs. The chain is built from TRBV5-1 and TRBJ1-3, with D unclear. CDR3 residues: CASSLGQVTSGNTIYF. The CDR3 DNA reads as TGCGCCAGCAGCTTGGGGCAGGTTACCTCTGGAAACACCATATATTTT.